This T cell receptor beta chain is drawn from a study of T cells in women clearing cervical HPV infection. Points on this clone: The CDR3 end is not reached by the read, which stops 3 residues before it; the germline J gene fills it in.

The germline V gene encodes CDR1 DFQATT and CDR2 SNEGSKA (reference sequence). V dropped 3 bases and J dropped 9; count of bases not matched to a gene: 8. The CDR3 totals 13 residues. TCRdb's table, derived via immunoSEQ multiplex PCR, lists solely in-frame clones and lacks some. The sample's table shows around 39,000 clones. The chain has TRBV20-1 and TRBJ1-5; 7 bases map to TRBD1. This clonotype originated in a woman between 18 and 70 years old with a cervical HPV16 infection that either progressed to CIN3+ or cleared (not recorded which). Sequenced input: blood buffy coat. The CDR3 reads CSASAPGQSPQHF. CDR3 DNA (partial): TGCAGTGCTAGTGCTCCGGGACAGTCGCCC.